This TCR beta chain originates from a study of OX40 agonist ivuxolimab in advanced cancers. Findings and limits, study-wide: At 0.1 to 3.0 mg/kg, clonal expansion of CD4+ and CD8+ blood T cells had occurred by week 6.

Autoimmune disease history or systemic immunosuppression led to patients being barred. CDR1 is SEHNR and CDR2 is FQNEAQ in the germline V gene (reference sequence). Trimming cost V 0 bases and J 5 bases, with 5 bases left between them. The CDR3 has 13 amino acids. The method was immunoSEQ multiplex PCR; TCRdb's version includes in-frame clones alone and lacks a portion of them. Here the sample spans more than 55,000 clones, 79% being singletons. Notes on this clone: Its matching antigen is unknown.

Material: CD4+ or CD8+ T cells sorted from blood, obtained in a trial of the OX40 agonist ivuxolimab. The source of this sequence is an adult with an advanced solid tumor such as melanoma, head and neck, liver or kidney cancer. The V gene is TRBV7-9, the J gene TRBJ2-1, with D perhaps matching TRBD2 (5 bases). The CDR3 is CASSLAGDNEQFF. In nucleotides, the CDR3 is TGTGCCAGCAGCTTAGCGGGAGACAATGAGCAGTTCTTC.